This T cell receptor beta chain was sequenced for a study of T-cell reconstitution after alpha-beta-depleted transplantation in children. Deletions cut 1 base from V and 0 bases from J, with 9 bases between. The CDR3 runs 16 residues. CDR1 is KGHDR, CDR2 SFDVKD, per germline. Researchers prepared the TCRbeta library using unique molecular identifiers, the study reports. TCRdb re-called the PCR reads through MiXCR, storing one row per CDR3 protein. The sample contains a few hundred thousand distinct CDR3 sequences, around 10% of which appear only once. This clonotype was counted ten times or more. The origin of this receptor is a human donor who donated a stem cell graft to a child with acute lymphoblastic leukemia. The sequenced sample was PBMCs from the stem cell graft donor, obtained from the stem cell graft. V is TRBV24-1 and J is TRBJ2-1, with D hard to call. CDR3 in amino acids: CATSDLVASSYNEQFF. The CDR3 DNA is TGTGCCACCAGTGATTTAGTTGCCAGCTCCTACAATGAGCAGTTCTTC.